The sequence of this TCR beta chain was determined in a study of cytomegalovirus exposure and HLA in healthy donors. Study summary: The platform used for the 120 or so validation repertoires matched that of the roughly 670 first-cohort repertoires, a later analysis reported.

A word on this clone: Its antigen is still unknown.

The repertoire was sequenced with immunoSEQ multiplex PCR; TCRdb's copy has only in-frame clones and lacks some. The sample holds about 120,000 clones; roughly nine tenths are singletons and the top ten take approximately 1%. The CDR3 length is 14 residues. Germline assignment: CDR1 SGHRS and CDR2 YFSETQ. V dropped 4 bases and J dropped 4; count of bases not matched to a gene: 7. Study outcomes and limitations: According to a subsequent analysis, TCR clusters from the first cohort were inclined to appear together in the 90 to 150 validation repertoires. With high specificity and sensitivity, the classifier reportedly diagnosed cytomegalovirus status. Associated with cytomegalovirus, according to the listing, were 150 to 200 TCR beta chains.

The rearrangement joins TRBV5-1 to TRBJ1-1, with 7 bases aligning to TRBD1. This receptor was obtained from a woman between 18 and 29 years old in good health and CMV-seronegative. What was sequenced was PBMCs. CDR3 amino acids: CASSGGDRVTEAFF. The CDR3 region has the DNA TGCGCCAGCAGCGGAGGAGACAGGGTCACTGAAGCTTTCTTT. The full variable domain, completed using reference TRBV5-1 and TRBJ1-1, is KAGVTQTPRYLIKTRGQQVTLSCSPISGHRSVSWYQQTPGQGLQFLFEYFSETQRNKGNFPGRFSGRQFSNSRSEMNVSTLELGDSALYLCASSGGDRVTEAFFGQGTRLTVV.